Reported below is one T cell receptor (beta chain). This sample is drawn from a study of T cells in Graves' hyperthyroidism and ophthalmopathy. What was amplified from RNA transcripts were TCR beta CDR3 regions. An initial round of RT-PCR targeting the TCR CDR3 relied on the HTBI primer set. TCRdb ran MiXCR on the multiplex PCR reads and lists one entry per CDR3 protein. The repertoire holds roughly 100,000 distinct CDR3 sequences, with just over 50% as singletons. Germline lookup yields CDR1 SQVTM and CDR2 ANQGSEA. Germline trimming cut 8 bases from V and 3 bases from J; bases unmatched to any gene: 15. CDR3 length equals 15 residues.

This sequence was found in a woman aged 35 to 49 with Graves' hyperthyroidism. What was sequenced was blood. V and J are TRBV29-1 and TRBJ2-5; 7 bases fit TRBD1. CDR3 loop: CSLGQVPIGEETQYF. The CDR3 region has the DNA TGCAGCCTAGGACAGGTCCCGATTGGTGAAGAGACCCAGTACTTC.